One and the same sample provided the 8 T cell receptor beta chains below, sequenced in a study of a mutant IDH1 vaccine in newly diagnosed glioma. These receptors' targets are unknown. The sample's time point: week 11, during vaccination. With topical imiquimod, each dose of the vaccine consisted of 300 ug of mutant IDH1 20-mer peptide. Sequenced by immunoSEQ multiplex PCR; TCRdb stores in-frame clones only, minus some. The profile covers some 22,000 clones, with roughly 85% appearing a single time and around 7.5% taken by the ten largest. The specimen was PBMCs, collected from a glioma patient whose treatment included an IDH1 peptide vaccine. The receptor set was obtained from a man aged 35 to 55 with glioma.

The rearrangement uses TRBV2 and TRBJ2-3, with D hard to call. Looked up from germline, CDR1 is SNHLY and CDR2 is FYNNEI. The V and J ends lost 6 bases and 6 bases respectively, with 7 bases between them. CDR3 length: 11 amino acids. CDR3 loop: CASRRVDTQYF. Written as DNA, the CDR3 is TGTGCCAGCAGACGAGTGGATACGCAGTATTTT. Looking up the rest from reference TRBV2 and TRBJ2-3 gives the full variable domain: EPEVTQTPSHQVTQMGQEVILRCVPISNHLYFYWYRQILGQKVEFLVSFYNNEISEKSEIFDDQFSVERPDGSNFTLKIRSTKLEDSAMYFCASRRVDTQYFGPGTRLTVL.

The genes are TRBV14 and TRBJ2-3, with D possibly matching TRBD2 (5 bases). Per germline, CDR1 SGHDN and CDR2 FVKESK. The CDR3 totals 18 residues. Between the trimmed V and J ends, which lost 0 bases and 3 bases, there was a span of 19 bases. CDR3 nucleotides: TGTGCCAGCAGCCAAGAAGGAGGTCGGCGGGTGGGTACAGATACGCAGTATTTT. It codes for CASSQEGGRRVGTDTQYF.

This chain links TRBV29-1 with TRBJ1-1; D perhaps matches TRBD1 (6 bases). The CDR3 extends over 12 amino acids. V lost 8 bases to trimming and J lost 7 bases, with 17 bases between them. Germline V gene sequence: CDR1 SQVTM, CDR2 ANQGSEA. Here the CDR3 DNA reads TGCAGCCTATCACAGGGAGAGGATGAAGCTTTCTTT. Translation gives CSLSQGEDEAFF.

This rearrangement joins TRBV6-6 to TRBJ1-5; 9 nucleotides match TRBD1. This CDR3 is built from 14 residues. With V trimmed by 8 bases and J by 8 bases, 10 bases remained unmatched. Germline CDR1 reads MNHNY; CDR2 reads SVGAGI (reference sequence). DNA of the CDR3: TGTGCCAGCCGCCAGGGACAGGGCGCTAAGCCCCAGCATTTT. Translating it yields CASRQGQGAKPQHF.

CDR3 sequence (DNA): TGTGCCAGTAGTCCTGGTCGATCCCTTCACTACAATGAGCAGTTCTTC. Protein product: CASSPGRSLHYNEQFF. The rearrangement uses TRBV19 and TRBJ2-1; D uncertain. CDR1 is LNHDA, CDR2 SQIVND, per germline (reference sequence). The germline V and J ends were trimmed by 5 bases and 3 bases, with 17 bases remaining between them. The CDR3 length is 16 residues. The full variable domain, its missing parts supplied by reference TRBV19 and TRBJ2-1, is DGGITQSPKYLFRKEGQNVTLSCEQNLNHDAMYWYRQDPGQGLRLIYYSQIVNDFQKGDIAEGYSVSREKKESFPLTVTSAQKNPTAFYLCASSPGRSLHYNEQFFGPGTRLTVL.

A few counts support this clone. The CDR3 loop is CASSAHGEGSNQPQHF. The CDR3 bases are TGCGCCAGCAGTGCACATGGAGAAGGAAGCAATCAGCCCCAGCATTTT. The gene calls are TRBV10-2 and TRBJ1-5; D is uncertain. Deletions cut 4 bases from V and 1 base from J, with 14 bases between. This CDR3 is built from 16 residues. Germline V gene data show CDR1 as WSHSY and CDR2 as SAAADI.

The genes are TRBV7-8 and TRBJ1-4; a possible D gene is TRBD1 (5 bases). The V gene lost 3 bases and the J gene lost 7 bases, with 12 bases spanning the gap. Per the germline V gene, CDR1 is SGHVS and CDR2 is FQNEAQ. The CDR3 length is 14 residues. The CDR3 DNA reads as TGTGCCAGCAGCTTCGGGCAGGGAAGTGAAAAACTGTTTTTT. As protein: CASSFGQGSEKLFF.

V usage is TRBV11-2 and J usage is TRBJ2-1; 11 nucleotides agree with TRBD2. The CDR3 spans 15 residues. Losses at the gene ends were 4 bases for V and 7 bases for J; bases not matched to a gene: 6. Germline CDR1 is SGHAT and CDR2 is FQNNGV. CDR3 coding DNA: TGTGCCAGCAGCTCCTATAGCGGGAGGGGAAATGAGCAGTTCTTC. It encodes CASSSYSGRGNEQFF.